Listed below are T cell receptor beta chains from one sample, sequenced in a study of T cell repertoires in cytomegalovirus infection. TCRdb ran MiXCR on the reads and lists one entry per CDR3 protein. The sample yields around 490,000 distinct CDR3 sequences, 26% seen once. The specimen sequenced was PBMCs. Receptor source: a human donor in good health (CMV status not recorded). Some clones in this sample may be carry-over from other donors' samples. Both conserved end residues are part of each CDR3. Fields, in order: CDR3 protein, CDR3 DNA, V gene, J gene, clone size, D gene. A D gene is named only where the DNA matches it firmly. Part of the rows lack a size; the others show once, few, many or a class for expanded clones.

CSANGASATNEKLFF	TGCAGTGCTAACGGAGCCTCTGCAACTAATGAAAAACTGTTTTTT	TRBV20-1	TRBJ1-4	once	NA
CASSQDLGLVSYEQYF	TGCGCCAGCAGCCAAGATCTGGGGTTAGTCAGCTACGAGCAGTACTTC	TRBV4-1	TRBJ2-7	few	NA
CASSVRGSISGNTIYF	TGTGCCAGCAGCGTGCGGGGTTCAATCTCTGGAAACACCATATATTTT	TRBV9	TRBJ1-3	few	NA
CASSFNLRRQGAYEQYF	TGTGCCAGCAGTTTCAACCTTCGGCGACAGGGAGCCTACGAGCAGTACTTC	TRBV28	TRBJ2-7	NA	TRBD1
CSALDPKRDMGNEQFF	TGCAGTGCTTTAGACCCCAAGAGGGATATGGGGAATGAGCAGTTCTTC	TRBV20-1	TRBJ2-1	few	NA
CASSPRTSGAAQFF	TGTGCCAGCAGCCCGCGGACTAGCGGGGCGGCACAGTTCTTC	TRBV7-2	TRBJ2-1	few	TRBD2
CSAREGSSSYNSPLHF	TGCAGTGCTAGAGAAGGGTCCAGCTCCTATAATTCACCCCTCCACTTT	TRBV20-1	TRBJ1-6	NA	NA
CASSRLLAEPQETQYF	TGTGCCAGCAGCCGTTTGCTAGCGGAACCCCAAGAGACCCAGTACTTC	TRBV7-2	TRBJ2-5	many	TRBD2
CASSLAPGTGGTDTQYF	TGTGCCAGCAGCTTAGCGCCTGGGACAGGGGGAACAGATACGCAGTATTTT	TRBV7-2	TRBJ2-3	few	TRBD1
CASSVTGGDQPQHF	TGTGCCAGCAGCGTGACAGGGGGAGATCAGCCCCAGCATTTT	TRBV7-2	TRBJ1-5	many	TRBD1
CASRGENTIYF	TGTGCCAGCCGGGGGGAAAACACCATATATTTT	TRBV7-9	TRBJ1-3	NA	NA
CATSLSGGTDTQYF	TGTGCCACTAGTCTCTCGGGGGGCACAGATACGCAGTATTTT	TRBV19	TRBJ2-3	NA	NA
CSARDSNNEKLFF	TGCAGTGCCCGGGACAGTAATAATGAAAAACTGTTTTTT	TRBV20-1	TRBJ1-4	few	TRBD1
CASSLDANEQFF	TGTGCCAGCAGCTTAGACGCAAATGAGCAGTTCTTC	TRBV7-2	TRBJ2-1	NA	NA
CASSQGLAGVRAPKTQYF	TGTGCCAGCAGCCAGGGACTAGCGGGAGTAAGAGCCCCCAAGACCCAGTACTTC	TRBV6-1	TRBJ2-5	few	TRBD2
CASSLVSSGSGVEQFF	TGTGCCAGCAGCTTAGTTAGCAGCGGGAGCGGGGTTGAGCAGTTCTTC	TRBV7-2	TRBJ2-1	many	TRBD2
CASSSPGLAGGPVDTQYF	TGTGCCAGCAGCTCGCCGGGACTAGCGGGAGGGCCGGTAGATACGCAGTATTTT	TRBV7-3	TRBJ2-3	few	TRBD2
CASSLGLPASRAFF	TGTGCCAGCAGCTTAGGACTCCCGGCCTCGAGGGCTTTCTTT	TRBV11-3	TRBJ1-1	NA	NA
CASSGFPSTNEKLFF	TGTGCCAGCAGTGGGTTTCCCTCAACTAATGAAAAACTGTTTTTT	TRBV6-6	TRBJ1-4	NA	NA
CASSSDRDPATNEKLFF	TGTGCCAGCAGCTCCGACAGGGATCCGGCAACTAATGAAAAACTGTTTTTT	TRBV28	TRBJ1-4	many	TRBD1
CASSKAGEGQETQYF	TGTGCCAGTAGTAAAGCGGGAGAGGGTCAAGAGACCCAGTACTTC	TRBV19	TRBJ2-5	many	TRBD2
CASSSGRLNYGYTF	TGTGCCAGCAGCTCTGGACGGCTCAACTATGGCTACACCTTC	TRBV7-8	TRBJ1-2	NA	NA
CASRKQDLGTEAFF	TGTGCCAGTAGGAAACAGGACCTAGGGACTGAAGCTTTCTTT	TRBV19	TRBJ1-1	NA	NA
CASSLFSSGTGNTIYF	TGCGCCAGCAGCTTGTTTTCATCAGGGACTGGAAACACCATATATTTT	TRBV5-1	TRBJ1-3	few	NA
CASSRDRGGYEQYF	TGCGCCAGCAGCCGCGACAGGGGAGGGTACGAGCAGTACTTC	TRBV5-1	TRBJ2-7	NA	NA
CASRGSGDYGYTF	TGTGCCAGCAGGGGATCCGGGGACTATGGCTACACCTTC	TRBV7-9	TRBJ1-2	many	NA